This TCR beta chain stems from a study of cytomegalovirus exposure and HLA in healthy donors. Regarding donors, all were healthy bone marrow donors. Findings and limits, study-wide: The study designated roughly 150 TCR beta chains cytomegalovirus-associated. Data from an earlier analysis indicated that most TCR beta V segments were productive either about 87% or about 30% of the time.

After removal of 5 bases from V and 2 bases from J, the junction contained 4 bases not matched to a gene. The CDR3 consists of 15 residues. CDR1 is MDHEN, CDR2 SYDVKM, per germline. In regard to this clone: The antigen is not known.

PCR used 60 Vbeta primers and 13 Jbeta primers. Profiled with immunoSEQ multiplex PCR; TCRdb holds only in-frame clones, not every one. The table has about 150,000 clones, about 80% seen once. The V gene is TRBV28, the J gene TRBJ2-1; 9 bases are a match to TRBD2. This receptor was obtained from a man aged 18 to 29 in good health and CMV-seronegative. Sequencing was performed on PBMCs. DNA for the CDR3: TGTGCCAGCAGTCTCCTAGCGGGACCCTACAATGAGCAGTTCTTC. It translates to CASSLLAGPYNEQFF.